This T cell receptor beta chain was profiled in a study of cytomegalovirus exposure and HLA in healthy donors. Study overall: Assignment to the Caucasian-associated ancestry cluster applied to approximately 80% of the approximately 420 genotyped donors. Study-level results: The analysis excluded some indistinguishable V segments, including TRBV6-2 and TRBV6-3. The study carried out a later analysis of TCR beta sequences. It associated 15,000 to 20,000 of them with specific HLA alleles at a false discovery rate of 0.05.

Germline CDR1 reads SGHRS; CDR2 reads YFSETQ. The length of the CDR3 is 15 residues. With 4 bases clipped from V and 5 bases from J, the junction kept 7 bases outside the gene matches. Turning to this clone: Its specificity is unknown.

The PCR contained 60 Vbeta and 13 Jbeta primers. The repertoire was sequenced with immunoSEQ multiplex PCR; TCRdb's copy has only in-frame clones and lacks some. This sample yields 150,000 to 200,000 clones, of which 60% to 85% are seen a single time; around 3% belongs to the top ten. Healthy individuals who donated bone marrow served as the donors. Specimen: PBMCs. The chain has TRBV5-1 and TRBJ2-1, with 9 bases lining up with TRBD2. The TCR comes from a female donor in good health and CMV-seronegative. CDR3 nucleotide sequence: TGCGCCAGCAGCCCCCCCAGCGGGAGGAACAATGAGCAGTTCTTC. Translation gives CASSPPSGRNNEQFF.